These 5 T cell receptor beta chains were all obtained from the same sample, sequenced in a study of shared clonotypes between healthy human individuals. Using immunoSEQ multiplex PCR, the repertoire was profiled, and TCRdb retains in-frame clones only, with some absent. The top ten hold around a tenth of the sample, which has fewer than 400,000 clones, around two thirds seen once. Sequencing was performed on memory CD4+ T cells sorted from blood. Documented subset: CD45RA-negative fraction. The receptor source for this set is a man younger than 45 in good health.

The chain is built from TRBV5-4 and TRBJ1-5; D may be TRBD1 (5 bases). Germline V gene sequence: CDR1 SGHNT, CDR2 YYREEE (reference sequence). V was trimmed by 0 bases and J by 9 bases, leaving 16 bases between them. The CDR3 consists of 15 residues. Here the CDR3 reads CASSLGGRAGPPQHF. The CDR3 DNA sequence: TGTGCCAGCAGCTTGGGGGGCAGGGCAGGGCCGCCCCAGCATTTT.

CDR3 in DNA: TGTGCCAGCAGCTTAGGCCCGGACAGGGAAGCTTTCTTT. Encoded protein: CASSLGPDREAFF. The V and J genes are TRBV7-2 and TRBJ1-1, with 7 bases lining up with TRBD1. Germline lookup yields CDR1 SGHTA and CDR2 FQGNSA. After removal of 1 base from V and 8 bases from J, the junction contained 4 bases not matched to a gene. The CDR3 length is 13 residues.

This sequence joins TRBV19 and TRBJ1-5, with D unclear. The CDR3 covers 10 residues. The germline CDR1 and CDR2 sequences are LNHDA and SQIVND (reference sequence). In DNA form, the CDR3 reads TGTGGGGGATATGGTCAGCCCCAGCATTTT. Amino acid sequence: CGGYGQPQHF.

The J gene is TRBJ2-3, the V gene TRBV7-3; perhaps TRBD1 as D (5 bases). The CDR3 has 19 amino acids. In germline, CDR1 is SGHTA, CDR2 FQGTGA. Trimming stripped 2 bases from V and 5 bases from J, with 26 bases between. CDR3 in amino acids: CASSLPPGHGRLGIDTQYF. In nucleotides, the CDR3 is TGTGCCAGCAGCTTACCCCCAGGACACGGCAGGCTGGGGATAGATACGCAGTATTTT.

CDR3 region: CASGEYSYEQYF. The CDR3 bases are TGTGCCAGCGGCGAATACTCCTACGAGCAGTACTTC. The chain has TRBV7-2 and TRBJ2-7; D is undetermined. The CDR3 is made up of 12 amino acids. Germline CDR1 is SGHTA and CDR2 is FQGNSA. Trimming took 8 bases from V and 0 from J, leaving 8 bases between them.